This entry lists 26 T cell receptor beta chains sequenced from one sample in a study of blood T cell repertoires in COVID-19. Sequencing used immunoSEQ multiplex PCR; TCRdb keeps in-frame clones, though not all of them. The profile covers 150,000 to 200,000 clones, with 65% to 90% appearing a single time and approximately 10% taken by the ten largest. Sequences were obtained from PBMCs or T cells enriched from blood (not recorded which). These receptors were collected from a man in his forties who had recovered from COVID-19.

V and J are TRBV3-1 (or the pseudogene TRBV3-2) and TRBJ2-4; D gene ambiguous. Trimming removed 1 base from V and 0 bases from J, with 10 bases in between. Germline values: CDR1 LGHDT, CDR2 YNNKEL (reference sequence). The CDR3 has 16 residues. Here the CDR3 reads CASSQASGLAKNIQYF. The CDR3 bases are TGTGCCAGCAGCCAAGCATCTGGCCTAGCCAAAAACATTCAGTACTTC.

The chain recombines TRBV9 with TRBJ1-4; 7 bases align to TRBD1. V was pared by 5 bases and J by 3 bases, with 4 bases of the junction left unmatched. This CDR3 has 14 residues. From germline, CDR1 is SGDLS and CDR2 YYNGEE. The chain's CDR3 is CASSRQGSNEKLFF. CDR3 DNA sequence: TGTGCCAGCAGTCGACAGGGTTCTAATGAAAAACTGTTTTTT. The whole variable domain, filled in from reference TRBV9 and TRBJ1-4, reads DSGVTQTPKHLITATGQRVTLRCSPRSGDLSVYWYQQSLDQGLQFLIQYYNGEERAKGNILERFSAQQFPDLHSELNLSSLELGDSALYFCASSRQGSNEKLFFGSGTQLSVL.

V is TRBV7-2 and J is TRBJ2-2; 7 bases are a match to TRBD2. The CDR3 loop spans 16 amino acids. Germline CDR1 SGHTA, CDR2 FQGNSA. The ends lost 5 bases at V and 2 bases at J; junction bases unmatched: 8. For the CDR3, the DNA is TGTGCCAGCAGCGCCGGGGGACTACTAAACACCGGGGAGCTGTTTTTT. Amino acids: CASSAGGLLNTGELFF.

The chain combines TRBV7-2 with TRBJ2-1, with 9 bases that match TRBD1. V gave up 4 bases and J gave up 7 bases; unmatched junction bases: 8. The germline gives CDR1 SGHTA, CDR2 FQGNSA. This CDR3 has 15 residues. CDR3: CASSSTGGAWNEQFF. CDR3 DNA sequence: TGTGCCAGCAGCTCTACAGGGGGCGCTTGGAATGAGCAGTTCTTC.

The CDR3: CAWSVGGTSGSGEQYF. The CDR3 region has the DNA TGTGCCTGGAGTGTAGGTGGGACTAGCGGGAGTGGAGAGCAGTACTTC. This chain uses TRBV30 with TRBJ2-7; 14 bases line up with TRBD2. V was clipped by 0 bases and J by 7 bases; unmatched bases: 8. This CDR3 has 16 amino acids. Germline V CDR1 and CDR2: GTSNPN, SVGIG (reference sequence).

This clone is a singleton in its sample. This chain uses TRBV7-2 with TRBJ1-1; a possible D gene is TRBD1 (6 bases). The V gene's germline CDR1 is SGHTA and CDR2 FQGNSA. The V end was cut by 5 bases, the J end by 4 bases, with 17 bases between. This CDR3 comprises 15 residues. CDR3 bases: TGTGCCAGCAGCCTATCAGGGGTAATAATCACTGAAGCTTTCTTT. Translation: CASSLSGVIITEAFF.

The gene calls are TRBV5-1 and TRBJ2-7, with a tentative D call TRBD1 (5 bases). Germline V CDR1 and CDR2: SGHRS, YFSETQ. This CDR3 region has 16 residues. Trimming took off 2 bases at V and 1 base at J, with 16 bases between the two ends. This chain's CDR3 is CASSFATQGLSYEQYF. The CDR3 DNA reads TGCGCCAGCAGCTTTGCCACTCAGGGATTATCCTACGAGCAGTACTTC. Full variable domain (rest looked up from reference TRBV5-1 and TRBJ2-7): KAGVTQTPRYLIKTRGQQVTLSCSPISGHRSVSWYQQTPGQGLQFLFEYFSETQRNKGNFPGRFSGRQFSNSRSEMNVSTLELGDSALYLCASSFATQGLSYEQYFGPGTRLTVT.

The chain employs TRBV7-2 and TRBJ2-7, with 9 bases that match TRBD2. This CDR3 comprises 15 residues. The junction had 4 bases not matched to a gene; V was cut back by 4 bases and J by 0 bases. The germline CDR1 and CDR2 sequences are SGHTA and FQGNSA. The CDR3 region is CASSYYSGSSYEQYF. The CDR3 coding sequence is TGTGCCAGCAGCTATTATAGCGGGAGCTCCTACGAGCAGTACTTC.

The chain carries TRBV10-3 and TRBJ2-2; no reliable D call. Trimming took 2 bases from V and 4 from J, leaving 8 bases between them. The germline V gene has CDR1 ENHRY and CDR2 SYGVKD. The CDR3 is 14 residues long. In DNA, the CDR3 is TGTGCCATCAGTGAGGGTAGCTCCACCGGGGAGCTGTTTTTT. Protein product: CAISEGSSTGELFF.

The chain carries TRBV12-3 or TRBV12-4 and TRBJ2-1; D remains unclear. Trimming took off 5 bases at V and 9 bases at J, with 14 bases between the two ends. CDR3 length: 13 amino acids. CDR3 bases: TGTGCCAGCAGTCTCCTAAGCTCTAGTGAGCAGTTCTTC. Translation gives CASSLLSSSEQFF.

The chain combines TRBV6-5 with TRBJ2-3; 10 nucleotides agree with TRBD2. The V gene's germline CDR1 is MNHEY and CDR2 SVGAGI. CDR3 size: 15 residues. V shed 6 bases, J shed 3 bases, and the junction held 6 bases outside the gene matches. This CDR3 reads CASSLAGAGTDTQYF. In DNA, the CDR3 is TGTGCCAGCAGCCTAGCGGGAGCTGGGACAGATACGCAGTATTTT.

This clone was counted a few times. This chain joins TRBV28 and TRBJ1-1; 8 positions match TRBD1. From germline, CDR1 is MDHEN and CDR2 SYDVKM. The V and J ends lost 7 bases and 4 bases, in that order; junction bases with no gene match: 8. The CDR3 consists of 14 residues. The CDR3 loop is CASTTPQGVTEAFF. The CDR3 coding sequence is TGTGCCAGCACGACCCCACAGGGGGTCACTGAAGCTTTCTTT.

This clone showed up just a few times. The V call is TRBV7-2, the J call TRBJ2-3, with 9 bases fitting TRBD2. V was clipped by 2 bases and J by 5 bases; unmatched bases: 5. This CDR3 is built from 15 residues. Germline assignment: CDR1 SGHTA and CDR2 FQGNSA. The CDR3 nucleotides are TGTGCCAGCAGCTTAATCCTACTAGCGGGAGATACGCAGTATTTT. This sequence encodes CASSLILLAGDTQYF.

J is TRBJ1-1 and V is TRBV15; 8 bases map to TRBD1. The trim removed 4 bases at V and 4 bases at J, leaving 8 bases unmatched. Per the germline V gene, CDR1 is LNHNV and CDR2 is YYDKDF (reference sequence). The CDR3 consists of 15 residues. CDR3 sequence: CATSTWTGRSTEAFF. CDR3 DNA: TGTGCCACCAGCACGTGGACAGGGAGATCCACTGAAGCTTTCTTT. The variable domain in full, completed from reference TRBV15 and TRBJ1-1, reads DAMVIQNPRYQVTQFGKPVTLSCSQTLNHNVMYWYQQKSSQAPKLLFHYYDKDFNNEADTPDNFQSRRPNTSFCFLDIRSPGLGDTAMYLCATSTWTGRSTEAFFGQGTRLTVV.

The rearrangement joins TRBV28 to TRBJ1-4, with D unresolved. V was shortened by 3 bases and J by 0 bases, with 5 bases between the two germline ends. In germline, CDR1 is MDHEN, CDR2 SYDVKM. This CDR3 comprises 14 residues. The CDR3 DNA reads TGTGCCAGCAGTTTGAGCTCAACTAATGAAAAACTGTTTTTT. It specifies CASSLSSTNEKLFF.

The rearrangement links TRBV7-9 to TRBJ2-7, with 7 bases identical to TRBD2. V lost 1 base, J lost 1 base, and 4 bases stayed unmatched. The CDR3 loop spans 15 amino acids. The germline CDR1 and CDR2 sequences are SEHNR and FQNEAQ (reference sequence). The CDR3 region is CASSLGPSGSYEQYF. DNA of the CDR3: TGTGCCAGCAGCTTAGGGCCTAGCGGATCCTACGAGCAGTACTTC.

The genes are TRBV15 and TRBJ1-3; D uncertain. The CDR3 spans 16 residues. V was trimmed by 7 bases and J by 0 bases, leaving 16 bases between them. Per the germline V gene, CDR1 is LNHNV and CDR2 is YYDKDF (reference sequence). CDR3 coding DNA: TGTGCCACCAACCGCGGGAGCCCTTTCTCTGGAAACACCATATATTTT. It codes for CATNRGSPFSGNTIYF.

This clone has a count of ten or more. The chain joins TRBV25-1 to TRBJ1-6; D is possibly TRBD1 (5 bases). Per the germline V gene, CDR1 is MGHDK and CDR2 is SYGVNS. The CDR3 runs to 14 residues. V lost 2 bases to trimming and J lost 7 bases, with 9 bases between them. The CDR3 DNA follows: TGTGCCAGCAGTGAACAGGGTGGAAATTCACCCCTCCACTTT. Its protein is CASSEQGGNSPLHF.

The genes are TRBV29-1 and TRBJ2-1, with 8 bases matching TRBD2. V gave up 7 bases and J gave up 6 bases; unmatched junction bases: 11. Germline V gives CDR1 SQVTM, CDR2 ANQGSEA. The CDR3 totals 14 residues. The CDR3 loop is CSGSFSGNGNEQFF. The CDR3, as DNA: TGCAGCGGATCATTTAGCGGGAACGGCAATGAGCAGTTCTTC.

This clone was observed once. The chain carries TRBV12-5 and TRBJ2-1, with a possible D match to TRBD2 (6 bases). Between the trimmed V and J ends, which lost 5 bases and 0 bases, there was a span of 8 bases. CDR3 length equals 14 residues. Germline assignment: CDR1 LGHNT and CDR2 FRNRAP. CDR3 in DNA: TGTGCTAGTGGTGGGGGGAGCTCCTACAATGAGCAGTTCTTC. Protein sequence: CASGGGSSYNEQFF.

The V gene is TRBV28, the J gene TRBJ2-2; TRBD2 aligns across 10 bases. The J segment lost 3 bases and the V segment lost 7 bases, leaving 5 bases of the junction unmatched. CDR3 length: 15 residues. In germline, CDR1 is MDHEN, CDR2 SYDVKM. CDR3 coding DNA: TGTGCCAGCACCTCACTAGCGGGGCACACCGGGGAGCTGTTTTTT. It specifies CASTSLAGHTGELFF.

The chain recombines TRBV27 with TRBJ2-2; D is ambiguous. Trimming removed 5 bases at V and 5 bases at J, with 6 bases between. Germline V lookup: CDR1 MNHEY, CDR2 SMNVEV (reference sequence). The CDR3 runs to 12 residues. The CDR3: CASSLLTGELFF. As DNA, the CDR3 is TGTGCCAGCAGTCTGTTAACCGGGGAGCTGTTTTTT.

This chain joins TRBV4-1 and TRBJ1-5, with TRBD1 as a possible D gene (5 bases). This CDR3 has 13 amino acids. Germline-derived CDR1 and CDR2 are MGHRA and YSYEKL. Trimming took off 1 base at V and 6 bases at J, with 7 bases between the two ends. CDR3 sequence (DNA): TGCGCCAGCAGCCAAGGACAGACTCAGCCCCAGCATTTT. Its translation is CASSQGQTQPQHF.

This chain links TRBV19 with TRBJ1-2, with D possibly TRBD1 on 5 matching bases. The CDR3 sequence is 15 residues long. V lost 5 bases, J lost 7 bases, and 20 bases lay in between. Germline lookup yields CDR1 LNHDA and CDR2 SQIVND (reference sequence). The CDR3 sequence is CASSVGSMGLRGYTF. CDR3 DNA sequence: TGTGCCAGTAGTGTCGGATCGATGGGGCTACGTGGCTACACCTTC.

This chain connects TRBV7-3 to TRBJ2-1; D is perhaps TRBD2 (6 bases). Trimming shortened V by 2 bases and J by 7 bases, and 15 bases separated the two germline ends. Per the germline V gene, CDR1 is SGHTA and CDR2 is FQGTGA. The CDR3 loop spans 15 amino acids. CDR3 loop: CASSLAGPGSNEQFF. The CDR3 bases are TGTGCCAGCAGCTTAGCGGGACCGGGATCGAATGAGCAGTTCTTC.

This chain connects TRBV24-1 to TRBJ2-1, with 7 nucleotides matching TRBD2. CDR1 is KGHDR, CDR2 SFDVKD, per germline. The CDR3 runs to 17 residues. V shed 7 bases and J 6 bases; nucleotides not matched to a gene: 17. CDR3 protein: CATRGPLGGPSGNEQFF. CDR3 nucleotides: TGTGCCACCAGGGGACCACTGGGAGGGCCGTCAGGCAATGAGCAGTTCTTC.